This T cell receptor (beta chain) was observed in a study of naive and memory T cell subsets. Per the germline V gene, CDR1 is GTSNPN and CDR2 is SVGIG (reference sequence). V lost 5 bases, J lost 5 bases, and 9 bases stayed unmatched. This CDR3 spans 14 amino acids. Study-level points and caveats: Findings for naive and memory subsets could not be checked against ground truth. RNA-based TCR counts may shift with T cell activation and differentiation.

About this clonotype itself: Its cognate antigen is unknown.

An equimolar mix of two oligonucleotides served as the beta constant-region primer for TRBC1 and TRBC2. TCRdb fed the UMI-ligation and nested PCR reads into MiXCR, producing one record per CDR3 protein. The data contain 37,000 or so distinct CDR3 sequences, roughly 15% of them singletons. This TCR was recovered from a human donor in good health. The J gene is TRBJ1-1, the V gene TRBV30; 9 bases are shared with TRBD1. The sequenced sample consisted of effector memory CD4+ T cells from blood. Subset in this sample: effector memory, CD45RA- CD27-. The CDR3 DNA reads TGTGCCTGGTTGGTCGACAGGGGGGATACTGAAGCTTTCTTT. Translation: CAWLVDRGDTEAFF.